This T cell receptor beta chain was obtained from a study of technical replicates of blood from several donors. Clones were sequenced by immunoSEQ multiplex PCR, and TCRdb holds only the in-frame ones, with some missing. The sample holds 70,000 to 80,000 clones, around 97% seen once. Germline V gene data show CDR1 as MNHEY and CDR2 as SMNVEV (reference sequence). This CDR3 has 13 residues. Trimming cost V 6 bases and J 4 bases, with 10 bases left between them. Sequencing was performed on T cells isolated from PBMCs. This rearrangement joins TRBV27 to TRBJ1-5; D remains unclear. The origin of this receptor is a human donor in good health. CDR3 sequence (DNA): TGTGCCAGCAGCCGTACCCTAAATCAGCCCCAGCATTTT. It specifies CASSRTLNQPQHF.